The present entry profiles one T cell receptor beta chain with its context. Its antigen is unknown. Germline V gene lookup returns CDR1 SGHAT and CDR2 FQNNGV. V was shortened by 1 base and J by 4 bases, with 4 bases between the two germline ends. This CDR3 spans 12 amino acids. Clones were read by immunoSEQ multiplex PCR, and TCRdb kept only the in-frame ones, dropping some. The table has 55,000 to 80,000 clones, roughly 94% seen once; the top ten hold over 1.2%. The data were obtained in a study of cytomegalovirus exposure and HLA in healthy donors. Overall study findings and caveats: Researchers catalogued roughly 170 TCR beta chains as cytomegalovirus-associated.

This sequence was found in a man aged 18-30 years in good health and CMV-seropositive. Specimen: PBMCs. V and J are TRBV11-2 and TRBJ2-5; unclear D gene. The CDR3 sequence is CASSLAGETQYF. The CDR3 region has the DNA TGTGCCAGCAGCTTAGCGGGAGAGACCCAGTACTTC.